Listed below are T cell receptor beta chains from one sample, sequenced in a study of T-cell memory formation after mild COVID-19. Each CDR3 protein is one row after TCRdb ran MiXCR on the 5' RACE reads. Among hundreds of thousands of distinct CDR3 sequences listed, over 15% were seen once. Material for sequencing was PBMCs or a T cell subset sorted from them (not recorded which). These receptors all come from a man between 18 and 35 years old who had mild COVID-19 (a few samples of this study predate the infection). Cell type and time point are not known. Both conserved end residues are part of each CDR3. The order of the fields is J gene, V gene, CDR3 protein.

TRBJ2-7,TRBV5-1,CASSDGQGNYEQYF
TRBJ2-7,TRBV4-2,CASSQDYVPYEQYF
TRBJ1-6,TRBV12-5,CASGLIDGYNSPLHF
TRBJ2-5,TRBV29-1,CSVEEAKEAETQYF
TRBJ2-3,TRBV5-1,CASSRSGASLTDTQYF
TRBJ2-1,TRBV28,CALSPFTGGGYNEQFF
TRBJ1-5,TRBV29-1,CSVDQGRNQPQHF
TRBJ1-4,TRBV12-3/TRBV12-4,CASTWAGIPNEKLFF
TRBJ2-1,TRBV20-1,CSGRVTNEQFF
TRBJ2-2,TRBV6-1,CASTFAPGQNTGELFF
TRBJ1-1,TRBV29-1,CSVEDLPGLNTEAFF
TRBJ1-4,TRBV30,CAWSDTGALGGKLFF
TRBJ2-1,TRBV3-1,CASSRSGGAYNEQFF
TRBJ2-1,TRBV15,CATSRGGGALNEQFF